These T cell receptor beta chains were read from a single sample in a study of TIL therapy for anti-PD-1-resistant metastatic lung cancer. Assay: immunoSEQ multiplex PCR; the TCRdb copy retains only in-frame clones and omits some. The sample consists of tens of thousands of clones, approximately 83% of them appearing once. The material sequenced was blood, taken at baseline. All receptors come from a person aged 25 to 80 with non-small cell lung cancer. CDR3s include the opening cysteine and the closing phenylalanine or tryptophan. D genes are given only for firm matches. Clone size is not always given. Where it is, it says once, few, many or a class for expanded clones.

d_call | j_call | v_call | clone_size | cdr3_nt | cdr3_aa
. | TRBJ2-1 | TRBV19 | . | TGTGCCAGTAAGGAGGGACAGTCCTACAATGAGCAGTTCTTC | CASKEGQSYNEQFF
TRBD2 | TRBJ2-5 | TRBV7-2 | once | TGTGCCAGCAGCCCGAGGACTAGGGGAGAGACCCAGTACTTC | CASSPRTRGETQYF
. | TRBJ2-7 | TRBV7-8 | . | TGTGCCAGCAGCTTAGGAGAGGGGGGAACCTCCTACGAGCAGTACTTC | CASSLGEGGTSYEQYF
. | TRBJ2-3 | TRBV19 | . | TGTGCCAGTAGTGGACCGGGCCTGGGGGCAGATACGCAGTATTTT | CASSGPGLGADTQYF
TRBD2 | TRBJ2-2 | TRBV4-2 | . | TGTGCCAGCAGCCCGATGACTAGCGCTTTCGGGGAGCTGTTTTTT | CASSPMTSAFGELFF
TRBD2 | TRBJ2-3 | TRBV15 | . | TGTGCCACCAGCAGAGAAGGAGCGGGGGGGTCAGATACGCAGTATTTT | CATSREGAGGSDTQYF
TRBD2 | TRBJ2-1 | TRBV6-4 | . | TGTGCCAGCAGTGCCAACCTAGCGGGGGGGCCCAATGAGCAGTTCTTC | CASSANLAGGPNEQFF
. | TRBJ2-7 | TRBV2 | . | TGTGCCAGCAGTGATCGGGGGATCGAGCAGTACTTC | CASSDRGIEQYF
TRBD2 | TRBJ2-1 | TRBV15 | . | TGTGCCACCAGCGTTCGCCCTAGCGGGAGGGCGAATGAGCAGTTCTTC | CATSVRPSGRANEQFF
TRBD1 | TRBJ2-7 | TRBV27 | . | TGTGCCAGCAGCAACGCTCGGACAGGGTACTCCTACGAGCAGTACTTC | CASSNARTGYSYEQYF
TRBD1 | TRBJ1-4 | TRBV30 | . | TGTGCCTGGAAACCGGGACAGGGGGCACAAAAACTGTTTTTT | CAWKPGQGAQKLFF
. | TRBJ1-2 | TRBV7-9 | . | TGTGCCGGCTCTTCGTCTAACTATGGCTACACCTTC | CAGSSSNYGYTF
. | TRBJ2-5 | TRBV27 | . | TGTGCCAGCAGTTTCGGGCTTTTAGAGACCCAGTACTTC | CASSFGLLETQYF
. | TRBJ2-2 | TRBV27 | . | TGTGCCAGCACGCCCTTGGCGGACCCAGGGCGGCTGTTTTTT | CASTPLADPGRLFF
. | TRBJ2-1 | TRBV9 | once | TGTGCCAGCAGCCCCCCGGCGGGCTCCTACAATGAGCAGTTCTTC | CASSPPAGSYNEQFF
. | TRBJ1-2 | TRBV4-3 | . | TGCGCCAGCAGCCAGATCGACCAGGGTTCGAGGGGCTACACCTTC | CASSQIDQGSRGYTF
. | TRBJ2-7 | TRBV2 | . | TGTGCCAGCAGTGACAGTAACTACGAGCAGTACTTC | CASSDSNYEQYF
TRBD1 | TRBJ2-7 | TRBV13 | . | TGTGCCAGCAGCCAGGACAGGGGGTTTTCTGTCGAGCAGTACTTC | CASSQDRGFSVEQYF
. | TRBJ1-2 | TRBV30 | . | TGTGCCTGGAGTGTAAGGGTGGACTATGGCTACACCTTC | CAWSVRVDYGYTF
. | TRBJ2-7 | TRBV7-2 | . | TGTGCCAGCACCTACCACTCCTACGAGCAGTACTTC | CASTYHSYEQYF
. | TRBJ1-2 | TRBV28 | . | TGTGCCAGCAGTCCACAGTACTATGGCTACACCTTC | CASSPQYYGYTF
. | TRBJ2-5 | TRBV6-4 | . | TGTGCCAGCAGCCAAGGGGACTACCAAGAGACCCAGTACTTC | CASSQGDYQETQYF
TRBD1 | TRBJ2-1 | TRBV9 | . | TGTGCCAGCAGCGCCCAGGGGGACTCCTACAATGAGCAGTTCTTC | CASSAQGDSYNEQFF
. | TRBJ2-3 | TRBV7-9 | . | TGTGCCAGCAGTTCTACAGGGACAGATACGCAGTATTTT | CASSSTGTDTQYF
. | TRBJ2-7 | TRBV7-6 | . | TGTGCCAGCAGCTTAGGGCCCAGGGTAAGCGACGAGCAGTACTTC | CASSLGPRVSDEQYF
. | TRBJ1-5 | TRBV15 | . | TGTGCCACCAACCCAGGGGCGGGCAATCAGCCCCAGCATTTT | CATNPGAGNQPQHF
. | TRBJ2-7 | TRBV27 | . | TGTGCCAGCAGACCTACCCCCGGACACGCCGAGCAGTACTTC | CASRPTPGHAEQYF
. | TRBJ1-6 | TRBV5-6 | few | TGTGCCAGCAGCTTGGCCATAGGGCAGGGTTCACCCCTCCACTTT | CASSLAIGQGSPLHF
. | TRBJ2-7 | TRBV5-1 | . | TGCGCCAGCAGCCCCCCGGGTTCTCGGTACGAGCAGTACTTC | CASSPPGSRYEQYF
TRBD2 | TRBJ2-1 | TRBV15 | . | TGTGCCACCAGGGCGGGACTAGCGGGAGTCAATGAGCAGTTCTTC | CATRAGLAGVNEQFF
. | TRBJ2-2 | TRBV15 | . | TGTGCCACCAGCAGAGAGGGCCTAAACACCGGGGAGCTGTTTTTT | CATSREGLNTGELFF
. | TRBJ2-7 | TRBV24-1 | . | TGTGCCACCAGTGAGGGCAACTACGAGCAGTACTTC | CATSEGNYEQYF
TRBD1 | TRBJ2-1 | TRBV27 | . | TGTGCCAGCAGTTTCGCCGGACAGGGGTCGTACAATGAGCAGTTCTTC | CASSFAGQGSYNEQFF
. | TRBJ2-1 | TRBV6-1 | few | TGTGCCAGCAGTGAGCGCCTAACGGAAAGGGATGAGCAGTTCTTC | CASSERLTERDEQFF
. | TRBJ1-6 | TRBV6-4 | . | TGTGCCAGCAGTGAATTTGGAGGGGGATCACCCCTCCACTTT | CASSEFGGGSPLHF